This T cell receptor (beta chain) was retrieved from a study of T-cell memory formation after mild COVID-19. About the study: Largely donor-specific TCR clusters were found.

After 5'RACE with constant-segment primers, TCR alpha and TCR beta cDNA libraries carrying sample barcodes and UMIs were obtained. MiXCR, applied by TCRdb to the 5' RACE reads, yields one record per CDR3 protein. The sample has about 560,000 distinct CDR3 sequences; roughly a fifth are singletons. This CDR3 contains 15 residues. V was trimmed by 4 bases and J by 5 bases, leaving 18 bases between them. CDR1 KGHSH and CDR2 LQKENI come from the germline V gene. The TCR originated in an adult woman who had mild COVID-19 (a few samples of this study predate the infection). Cell type and time point are not known. The sample comprised PBMCs or a T cell subset sorted from them (not recorded which). The chain recombines TRBV18 with TRBJ2-7, with D maybe TRBD1 (6 bases). Here the CDR3 reads CASSLQGFGSDEQYF. The DNA for the CDR3 is TGTGCCAGCTCACTACAGGGCTTCGGCTCGGACGAGCAGTACTTC.